This passage covers 7 T cell receptor beta chains from one sample sequenced in a study of CD8+ T cells in alopecia areata. Indicated treatment: oral pan-JAK inhibitor, 5-10 mg twice daily. RNA extraction was followed by reverse transcription into cDNA, which acted as the sequencing template. TCRdb keeps only in-frame clones here, not all; method: immunoSEQ multiplex PCR. The data show fewer than 250,000 clones, with 45% to 65% seen just once and about 0.65% held by the top ten. The source was CD4+ T cells sorted from blood, collected at week 4, from a patient treated with tofacitinib. Every receptor here comes from a human donor with alopecia areata.

J is TRBJ1-1 and V is TRBV27; D is ambiguous. Per the germline V gene, CDR1 is MNHEY and CDR2 is SMNVEV (reference sequence). The V end was cut by 8 bases, the J end by 4 bases, with 14 bases between. CDR3 length: 13 amino acids. CDR3 in DNA: TGTGCCAGCCAGCGGGTACCGGGCACTGAAGCTTTCTTT. This codes for CASQRVPGTEAFF.

The chain employs TRBV10-3 and TRBJ1-1; possibly TRBD1 for D (5 bases). Germline lookup yields CDR1 ENHRY and CDR2 SYGVKD. This CDR3 spans 14 amino acids. The V end was cut by 8 bases, the J end by 1 base, with 14 bases between. CDR3 sequence: CAIGAGYQNTEAFF. The DNA for the CDR3 is TGTGCCATCGGGGCAGGGTATCAGAACACTGAAGCTTTCTTT.

V is TRBV18 and J is TRBJ2-4; D may be TRBD1 (6 bases). The V end was cut by 5 bases, the J end by 0 bases, with 11 bases between. The CDR3 has 15 amino acids. Germline assignment: CDR1 KGHSH and CDR2 LQKENI. The CDR3 region is CASSRDIPAKNIQYF. The CDR3 coding sequence is TGTGCCAGCTCAAGGGACATTCCAGCCAAAAACATTCAGTACTTC.

J is TRBJ2-1 and V is TRBV7-9; 7 bases line up with TRBD2. Per the germline V gene, CDR1 is SEHNR and CDR2 is FQNEAQ (reference sequence). The length of the CDR3 is 16 residues. V shed 0 bases and J 8 bases; nucleotides not matched to a gene: 10. This CDR3 is CASSLAGRELSDEQFF. CDR3 coding DNA: TGTGCCAGCAGCTTAGCGGGGCGGGAGCTCAGCGATGAGCAGTTCTTC.

This clone has a single count. The chain couples TRBV2 to TRBJ2-2; the D is unclear. V gave up 7 bases and J gave up 3 bases, with 9 bases separating them. The germline V gene has CDR1 SNHLY and CDR2 FYNNEI. CDR3 size: 13 residues. The CDR3 DNA is TGTGCCAGCATCCTACAGTACACCGGGGAGCTGTTTTTT. Its translation: CASILQYTGELFF.

The rearrangement uses TRBV30 and TRBJ1-1; a weak D match, TRBD1 (5 bases). V was cut by 0 bases and J by 0 bases, with 8 bases left in between. Germline CDR1 reads GTSNPN; CDR2 reads SVGIG (reference sequence). The length of the CDR3 is 14 residues. The CDR3 here is CAWSVGGLNTEAFF. In DNA form, the CDR3 reads TGTGCCTGGAGTGTGGGGGGTTTGAACACTGAAGCTTTCTTT. Drawing the rest from reference TRBV30 and TRBJ1-1, the complete variable domain is SQTIHQWPATLVQPVGSPLSLECTVEGTSNPNLYWYRQAAGRGLQLLFYSVGIGQISSEVPQNLSASRPQDRQFILSSKKLLLSDSGFYLCAWSVGGLNTEAFFGQGTRLTVV.

The rearrangement links TRBV9 to TRBJ2-5; weak D call: TRBD2 (5 bases). Trimming stripped 2 bases from V and 4 bases from J, with 9 bases between. The CDR3 contains 13 residues. The germline V gene has CDR1 SGDLS and CDR2 YYNGEE. Here the CDR3 reads CASSVNEGETQYF. Written as DNA, the CDR3 is TGTGCCAGCAGCGTCAACGAGGGAGAGACCCAGTACTTC.